The sequence of this T cell receptor beta chain was determined in a study of shared clonotypes between healthy human individuals. In the study's own analysis: ImmunoSEQ sequences covered only the junction and lacked quality scores; filtering therefore differed. Generated by immunoSEQ multiplex PCR, the TCRdb table keeps only in-frame clones and is missing some. V, J and clone size derive from that table, while D and trimming were established from the DNA sequence. Of hundreds of thousands of clones listed, roughly 96% were seen once; the top ten hold roughly 0.1%. Details on this clone: Its matching antigen is unknown.

Trimming took off 1 base at V and 0 bases at J, with 9 bases between the two ends. CDR3 length: 16 amino acids. In germline, CDR1 is SGHAT, CDR2 FQNNGV. The naive CD8 fraction comprised CD45RO-negative cells positively selected for CCR7 and excluded terminally differentiated effector memory CD45RA+ cells. Points from the study as a whole: Among a few donors, roughly 5% of naive CD4 clonotypes were found in common.

V and J are TRBV11-2 and TRBJ2-2, with a tentative D call TRBD1 (6 bases). Sequencing was carried out using naive CD8+ T cells sorted from blood. The clonotype was recovered from a woman aged 30 to 39 in good health. The CDR3 coding sequence is TGTGCCAGCAGCTTAGTAGGGGGATCGAACACCGGGGAGCTGTTTTTT. As protein: CASSLVGGSNTGELFF.